This T cell receptor (beta chain) was captured in a study of cytomegalovirus exposure and HLA in healthy donors. On the study more broadly: Falling in the Caucasian-associated ancestry cluster were about 83% of under 450 genotyped donors.

The CDR3 runs to 12 residues. Trimming pared 1 base from V and 8 bases from J, leaving 8 bases between. The germline V gene has CDR1 SEHNR and CDR2 FQNEAQ (reference sequence). The sample holds a few counts of this clone. Its antigen is unidentified. Findings of the study overall: In vitro data verified three CMV-associated chains as specific for CMV antigens.

The PCR contained 60 Vbeta and 13 Jbeta primers. The method was immunoSEQ multiplex PCR; TCRdb's version includes in-frame clones alone and lacks a portion of them. The sample contains more than 90,000 clones, around 70% of which appear only once. The receptor's source is a man aged 25 to 40 in good health and CMV-seropositive. Material for sequencing was PBMCs. The rearrangement joins TRBV7-9 to TRBJ1-2; TRBD1 might be the D (6 bases). The CDR3 bases are TGTGCCAGCAGCTTAGTGAGGGGGGGCTACACCTTC. Its protein is CASSLVRGGYTF. The full variable domain, with the rest looked up from reference TRBV7-9 and TRBJ1-2, is DTGVSQNPRHKITKRGQNVTFRCDPISEHNRLYWYRQTLGQGPEFLTYFQNEAQLEKSRLLSDRFSAERPKGSFSTLEIQRTEQGDSAMYLCASSLVRGGYTFGSGTRLTVV.